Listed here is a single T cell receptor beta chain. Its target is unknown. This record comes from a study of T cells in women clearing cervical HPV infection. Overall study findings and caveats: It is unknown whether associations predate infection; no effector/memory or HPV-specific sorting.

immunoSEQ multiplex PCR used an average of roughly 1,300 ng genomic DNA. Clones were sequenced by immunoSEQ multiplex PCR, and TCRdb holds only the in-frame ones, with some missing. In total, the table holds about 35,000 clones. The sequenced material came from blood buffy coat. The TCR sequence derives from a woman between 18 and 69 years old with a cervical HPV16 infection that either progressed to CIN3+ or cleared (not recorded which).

This CDR3 is CASSHGTNNQPQHF. Partial CDR3 DNA: TGTGCCAGCAGCCACGGGACAAACAATCAGCCC. The rearrangement links TRBV6-2 or TRBV6-3 to TRBJ1-5, with D possibly matching TRBD1 (6 bases). Read coverage stops 3 residues before the CDR3 terminus; the germline J gene supplies the remainder. The CDR3 runs 14 residues. The germline V gene encodes CDR1 MNHEY and CDR2 SVGEGT. V lost 6 bases, J lost 3 bases, and 12 bases lay in between.